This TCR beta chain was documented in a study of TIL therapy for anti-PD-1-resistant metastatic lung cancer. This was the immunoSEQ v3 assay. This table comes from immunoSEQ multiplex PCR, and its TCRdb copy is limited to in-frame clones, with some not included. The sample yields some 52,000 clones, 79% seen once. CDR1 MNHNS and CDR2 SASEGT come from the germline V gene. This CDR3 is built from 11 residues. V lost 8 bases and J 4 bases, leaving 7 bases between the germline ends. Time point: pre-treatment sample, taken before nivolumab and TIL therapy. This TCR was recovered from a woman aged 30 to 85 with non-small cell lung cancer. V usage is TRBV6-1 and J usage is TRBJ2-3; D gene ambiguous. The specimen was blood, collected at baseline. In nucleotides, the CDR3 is TGTGCCAGCGGGCGAGCAGATACGCAGTATTTT. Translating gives CASGRADTQYF.